This T cell receptor (beta chain) was documented in a study of cytomegalovirus exposure and HLA in healthy donors. The study ran its PCR with 60 Vbeta and 13 Jbeta primers. TCRdb keeps only in-frame clones here, not all; method: immunoSEQ multiplex PCR. The repertoire includes under 200,000 clones, 75% to 85% of them detected once, and roughly 6.5% sits in the top ten. Germline V CDR1 and CDR2: SQVTM, ANQGSEA. The CDR3 is made up of 16 amino acids. V was pared by 4 bases and J by 4 bases, with 11 bases of the junction left unmatched. This chain uses TRBV29-1 with TRBJ2-3, with TRBD1 identical over 10 bases. Sequencing used PBMCs. This clonotype was sampled from a man in his forties or fifties in good health and CMV-seropositive. This CDR3 reads CSVAQPTGGEADTQYF. The CDR3 nucleotides are TGCAGCGTTGCGCAGCCGACAGGGGGCGAGGCAGATACGCAGTATTTT.